This record covers a single T cell receptor beta chain. Its antigen remains unknown. The data were obtained in a study of monozygotic twins with inflammatory bowel disease. General study points: The sharing of clonotypes with others was lower in IBD patients than in healthy twins, especially with disease activity. The analysis yielded no support for one strong signal or clonotype associated with IBD.

For every TCR library, roughly 3,600 ng of total RNA was used. cDNA was made in eight separate reactions per sample. TCRdb re-called the 5' RACE reads, yielding one record per CDR3 amino acid sequence without DNA. The table gives over 120,000 distinct CDR3 sequences; the top ten clones make up roughly 1.2% of it. This CDR3 comprises 15 residues. Germline-derived CDR1 and CDR2 are SGHNT and YYREEE (reference sequence). The origin of this receptor is a human donor with ulcerative colitis or Crohn's disease, or a healthy co-twin of an affected twin (not recorded which). Sequences were obtained from blood. The chain joins TRBV5-4 to TRBJ1-1; TCRdb's D gene call, TRBD1, goes unchecked for lack of DNA. This CDR3 reads CASSLTGSVNTEAFF. Filled out from reference TRBV5-4 and TRBJ1-1, the complete variable domain reads ETGVTQSPTHLIKTRGQQVTLRCSSQSGHNTVSWYQQALGQGPQFIFQYYREEENGRGNFPPRFSGLQFPNYSSELNVNALELDDSALYLCASSLTGSVNTEAFFGQGTRLTVV.